Listed below are T cell receptor beta chains from one sample, sequenced in a study of T cells after yellow fever vaccination. TCRdb itself ran the 5' RACE reads through MiXCR, one entry per CDR3 protein. The sample lists 500,000 to 650,000 distinct CDR3 sequences; approximately 13% were seen once. Specimen: PBMCs, collected on the day of the yellow fever booster vaccination. The receptors originated from a man aged 25 to 45 who received the YFV17D yellow fever vaccine. Each CDR3 is given with its conserved first and last residue. Fields, in order: clone size, V gene, CDR3 protein. The listing skips clone size in some rows; elsewhere it reads once, few, many or a size class.

-	TRBV7-6	CASSDRTASSYNEQFF
-	TRBV20-1	CSASLLKGYGYTF
few	TRBV30	CAWSEGLDTYEQYF
-	TRBV28	CASKPRGLFEQYF
many	TRBV3-1	CASSQGGNGNNEQFF
many	TRBV20-1	CSATGLTQETQYF
-	TRBV5-1	CASSHIAGSSNEQFF
-	TRBV4-3	CASSQDQGGAGELFF
few	TRBV30	CAWKIFQAYSYEQYF
-	TRBV5-1	CASSSRTEGTEAFF
-	TRBV7-6	CASSLEVEAEITGELFF
many	TRBV7-2	CASSLGTEEETQYF
-	TRBV7-2	CASSPSGTIETQYF
-	TRBV4-2	CASSQDEGHLTDTQYF
-	TRBV12-3/TRBV12-4	CASSSPQWGVSYNEQFF
-	TRBV6-2/TRBV6-3	CASSPTLAYEQYF
-	TRBV4-2	CASSQTSGRGQETQYF
few	TRBV12-3/TRBV12-4	CASTDGTFEQYF
few	TRBV29-1	CSVAKRDRRGNEQFF
-	TRBV12-3/TRBV12-4	CASSGRSTGELFF
-	TRBV29-1	CSVDLADRPSGEAFF
many	TRBV6-5	CASSYTRTGGGNEQFF
few	TRBV20-1	CSATGTSGRATDTQYF
-	TRBV28	CASSYSTSGRFNYEQYF
-	TRBV29-1	CSVPLLAADGYTF
-	TRBV18	CASSEAVGYGYYNEQFF
-	TRBV5-1	CASSLGRTRMGYEQYF
-	TRBV6-2/TRBV6-3	CASSYPTKRRGQGENTEAFF
-	TRBV27	CATRRGGASYNSPLHF
few	TRBV7-9	CASRPPGQGSGELFF
-	TRBV28	CASSLWGSSGSTDTQYF
-	TRBV7-2	CASSPVGLGETQYF
-	TRBV20-1	CSARAPLPGQGSYEQFF
-	TRBV7-9	CASSSGPNQPQHF
-	TRBV20-1	CSADRAPSNEQFF
many	TRBV12-3/TRBV12-4	CASSYFSWFF
-	TRBV7-2	CASSQSWGNNQPQYF
-	TRBV20-1	CSALPRTGGRQPQHF
-	TRBV18	CASSPVKGQGYEQYF
few	TRBV7-2	CASSPATNEKLFF
-	TRBV7-9	CASSLGGNGEAFF
-	TRBV25-1	CASSESGQGSWLAGGPDNNEQFF
many	TRBV7-6	CASSLAGRGRISTNEKLFF
-	TRBV20-1	CSARGQVPYEQYF
-	TRBV27	CASSLTPVRYEQYF
-	TRBV20-1	CSANRQGGDTEAFF
-	TRBV18	CASSPPLPSASYNEQFF
-	TRBV21-1	CASSPCRQRRSNTGELFF